Below, one TCR beta chain is given with its context. The target antigen is unknown. Exposure to brentuximab vedotin varied, and each patient had relapsed following autologous stem cell transplantation. Trimming removed 5 bases from V and 5 bases from J, with 12 bases in between. Germline CDR1 is SGHVS and CDR2 is FNYEAQ. The CDR3 extends over 13 amino acids. This sample is part of a study of PD-1 blockade in classical Hodgkin lymphoma. Study-level background: Nivolumab was administered to patients intravenously at 3 mg/kg every 2 weeks. Study results and caveats: Complete responders entered with baseline diversity on par with newly diagnosed patients, the results showed. Patients were excluded if nivolumab began under 1 year after ASCT (the autologous transplant). Healthy donors were reported to have higher baseline TCR diversity than newly diagnosed patients.

Measured with immunoSEQ multiplex PCR; TCRdb has only the in-frame clones, and not every one. The sample records 15,000 or so clones, about 61% being singletons. Specimen: peripheral blood mononuclear cells (PBMCs), collected at baseline. The V call is TRBV7-6, the J call TRBJ2-5; no clear D gene. This clonotype originated in a human donor with classical Hodgkin lymphoma. DNA for the CDR3: TGTGCCAGCAGCAGGCCCCCGGAGGAGACCCAGTACTTC. Its protein is CASSRPPEETQYF.